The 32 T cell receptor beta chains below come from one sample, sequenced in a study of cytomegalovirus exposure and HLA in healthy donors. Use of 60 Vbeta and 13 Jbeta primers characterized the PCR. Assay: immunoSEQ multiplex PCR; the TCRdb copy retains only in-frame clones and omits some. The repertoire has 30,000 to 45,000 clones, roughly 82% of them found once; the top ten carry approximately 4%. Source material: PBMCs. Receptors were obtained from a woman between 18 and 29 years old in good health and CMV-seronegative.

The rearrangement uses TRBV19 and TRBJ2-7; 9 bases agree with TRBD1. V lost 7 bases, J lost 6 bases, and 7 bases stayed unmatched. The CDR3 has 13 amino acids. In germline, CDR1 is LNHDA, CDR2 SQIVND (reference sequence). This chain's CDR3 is CASTPGQGPEQYF. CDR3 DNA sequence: TGTGCCAGTACCCCGGGACAGGGACCCGAGCAGTACTTC.

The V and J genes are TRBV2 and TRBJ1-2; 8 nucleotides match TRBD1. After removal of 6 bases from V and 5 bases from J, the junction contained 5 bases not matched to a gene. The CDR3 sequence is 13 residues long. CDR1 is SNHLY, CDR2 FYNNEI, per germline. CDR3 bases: TGTGCCAGCAGGGCGGGACAGGTGTATGGCTACACCTTC. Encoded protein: CASRAGQVYGYTF.

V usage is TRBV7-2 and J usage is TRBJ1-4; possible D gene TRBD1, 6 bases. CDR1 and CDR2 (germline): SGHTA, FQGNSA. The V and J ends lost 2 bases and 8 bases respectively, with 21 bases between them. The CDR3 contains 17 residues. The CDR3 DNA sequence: TGTGCCAGCAGCTTATGGGGACAAGGAGACTGGGGGGAAAAACTGTTTTTT. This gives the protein CASSLWGQGDWGEKLFF.

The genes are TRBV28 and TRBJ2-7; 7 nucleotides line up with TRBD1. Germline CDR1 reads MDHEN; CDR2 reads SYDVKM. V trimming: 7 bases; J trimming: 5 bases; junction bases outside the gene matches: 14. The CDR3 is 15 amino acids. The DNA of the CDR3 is TGTGCCAGCACCTCGAGACAGGGAAGGAGAGACGAGCAGTACTTC. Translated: CASTSRQGRRDEQYF.

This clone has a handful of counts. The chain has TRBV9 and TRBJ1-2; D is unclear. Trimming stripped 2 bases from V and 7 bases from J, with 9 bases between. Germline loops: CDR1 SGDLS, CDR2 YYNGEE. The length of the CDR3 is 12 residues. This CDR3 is CASSVEGGGYTF. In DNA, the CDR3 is TGTGCCAGCAGCGTCGAGGGCGGTGGCTACACCTTC.

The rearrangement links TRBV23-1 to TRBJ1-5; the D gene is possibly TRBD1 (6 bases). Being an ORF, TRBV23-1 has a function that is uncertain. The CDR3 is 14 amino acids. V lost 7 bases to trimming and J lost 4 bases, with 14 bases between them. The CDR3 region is CASNPRGGNQPQHF. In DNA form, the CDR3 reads TGCGCCAGCAACCCGAGGGGGGGAAATCAGCCCCAGCATTTT.

The CDR3 spells CASSHPDSRRNPLHF. CDR3 nucleotide sequence: TGCGCCAGCAGCCACCCGGACAGTCGGAGAAATCCCCTCCACTTT. This sequence joins TRBV4-1 and TRBJ1-6; a weak D match, TRBD1 (6 bases). The CDR3 runs to 15 residues. Trimming took 3 bases from V and 13 from J, leaving 19 bases between them. CDR1 MGHRA and CDR2 YSYEKL come from the germline V gene.

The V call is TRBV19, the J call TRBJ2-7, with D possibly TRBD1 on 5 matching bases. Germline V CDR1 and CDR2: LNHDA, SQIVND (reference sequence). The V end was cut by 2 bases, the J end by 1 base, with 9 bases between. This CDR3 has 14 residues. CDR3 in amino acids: CASSIYSGSYEQYF. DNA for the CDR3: TGTGCCAGTAGTATATACTCAGGGTCCTACGAGCAGTACTTC.

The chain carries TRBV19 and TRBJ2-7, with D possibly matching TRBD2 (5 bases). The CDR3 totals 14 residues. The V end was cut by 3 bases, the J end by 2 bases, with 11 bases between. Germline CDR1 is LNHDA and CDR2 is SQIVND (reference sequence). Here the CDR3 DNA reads TGTGCCAGTAGTATGGCTCTAGCCCCCTACGAGCAGTACTTC. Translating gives CASSMALAPYEQYF.

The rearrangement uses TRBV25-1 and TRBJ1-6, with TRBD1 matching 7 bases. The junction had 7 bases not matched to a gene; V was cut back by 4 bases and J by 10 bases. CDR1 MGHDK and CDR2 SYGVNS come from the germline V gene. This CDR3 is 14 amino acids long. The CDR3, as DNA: TGTGCCAGCAGTGTAGGGACAGCGGGCTCACCCCTCCACTTT. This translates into CASSVGTAGSPLHF. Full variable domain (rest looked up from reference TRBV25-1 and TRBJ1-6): EADIYQTPRYLVIGTGKKITLECSQTMGHDKMYWYQQDPGMELHLIHYSYGVNSTEKGDLSSESTVSRIRTEHFPLTLESARPSHTSQYLCASSVGTAGSPLHFGNGTRLTVT.

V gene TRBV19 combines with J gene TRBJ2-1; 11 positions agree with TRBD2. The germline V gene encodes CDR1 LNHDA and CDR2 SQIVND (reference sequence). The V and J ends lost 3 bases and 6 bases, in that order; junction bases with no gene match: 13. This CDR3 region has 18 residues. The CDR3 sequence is CASSIGLAGGPLTNEQFF. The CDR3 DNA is TGTGCCAGTAGTATCGGGCTAGCGGGGGGCCCACTAACCAATGAGCAGTTCTTC. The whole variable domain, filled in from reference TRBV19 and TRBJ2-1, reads DGGITQSPKYLFRKEGQNVTLSCEQNLNHDAMYWYRQDPGQGLRLIYYSQIVNDFQKGDIAEGYSVSREKKESFPLTVTSAQKNPTAFYLCASSIGLAGGPLTNEQFFGPGTRLTVL.

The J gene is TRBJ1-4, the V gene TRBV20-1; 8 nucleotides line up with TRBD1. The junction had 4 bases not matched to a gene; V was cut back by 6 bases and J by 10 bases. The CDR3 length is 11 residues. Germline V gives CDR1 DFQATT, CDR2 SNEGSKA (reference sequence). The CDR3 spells CSAHTGGKLFF. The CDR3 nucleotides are TGCAGTGCGCATACAGGGGGAAAACTGTTTTTT.

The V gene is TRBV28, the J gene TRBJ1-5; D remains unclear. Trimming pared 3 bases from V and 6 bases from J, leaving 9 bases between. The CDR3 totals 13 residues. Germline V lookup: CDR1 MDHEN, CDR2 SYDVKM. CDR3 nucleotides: TGTGCCAGCAGTTTTGGCCCTTCTCAGCCCCAGCATTTT. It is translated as CASSFGPSQPQHF.

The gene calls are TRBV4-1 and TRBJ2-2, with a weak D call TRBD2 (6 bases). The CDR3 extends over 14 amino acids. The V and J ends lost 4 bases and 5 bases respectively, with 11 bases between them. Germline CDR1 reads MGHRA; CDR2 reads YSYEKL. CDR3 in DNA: TGCGCCAGCAGCCCCGTCGGGAGTACCGGGGAGCTGTTTTTT. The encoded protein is CASSPVGSTGELFF.

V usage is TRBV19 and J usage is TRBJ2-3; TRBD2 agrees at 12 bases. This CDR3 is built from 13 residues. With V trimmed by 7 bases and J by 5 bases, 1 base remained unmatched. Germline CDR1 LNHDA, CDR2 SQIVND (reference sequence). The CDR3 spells CASMTSGGDTQYF. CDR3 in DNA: TGTGCCAGTATGACTAGCGGGGGAGATACGCAGTATTTT.

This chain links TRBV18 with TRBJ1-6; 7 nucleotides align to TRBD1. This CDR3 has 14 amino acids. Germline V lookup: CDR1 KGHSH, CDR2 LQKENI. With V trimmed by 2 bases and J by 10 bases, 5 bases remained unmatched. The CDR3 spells CASSPDRVGSPLHF. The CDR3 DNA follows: TGTGCCAGCTCACCAGACAGGGTCGGATCACCCCTCCACTTT. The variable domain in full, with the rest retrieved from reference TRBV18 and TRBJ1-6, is NAGVMQNPRHLVRRRGQEARLRCSPMKGHSHVYWYRQLPEEGLKFMVYLQKENIIDESGMPKERFSAEFPKEGPSILRIQQVVRGDSAAYFCASSPDRVGSPLHFGNGTRLTVT.

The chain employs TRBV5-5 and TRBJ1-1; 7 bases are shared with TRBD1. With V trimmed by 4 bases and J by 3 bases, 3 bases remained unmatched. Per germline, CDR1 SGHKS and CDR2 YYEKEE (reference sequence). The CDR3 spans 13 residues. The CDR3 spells CASSTQGDTEAFF. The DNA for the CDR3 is TGTGCCAGCAGCACCCAGGGGGACACTGAAGCTTTCTTT.

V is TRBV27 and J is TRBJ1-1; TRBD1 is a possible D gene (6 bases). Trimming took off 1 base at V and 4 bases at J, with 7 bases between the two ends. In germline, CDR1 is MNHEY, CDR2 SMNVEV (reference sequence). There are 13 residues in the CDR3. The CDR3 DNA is TGTGCCAGCAGTTTATTAGGGGGCACTGAAGCTTTCTTT. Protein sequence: CASSLLGGTEAFF.

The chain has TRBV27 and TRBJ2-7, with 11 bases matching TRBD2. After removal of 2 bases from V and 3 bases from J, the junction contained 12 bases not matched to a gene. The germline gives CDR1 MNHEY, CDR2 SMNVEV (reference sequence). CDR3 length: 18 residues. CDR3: CASSLLASGRSSRYEQYF. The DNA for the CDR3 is TGTGCCAGCAGTTTACTAGCTAGCGGGAGGTCTTCACGCTACGAGCAGTACTTC.

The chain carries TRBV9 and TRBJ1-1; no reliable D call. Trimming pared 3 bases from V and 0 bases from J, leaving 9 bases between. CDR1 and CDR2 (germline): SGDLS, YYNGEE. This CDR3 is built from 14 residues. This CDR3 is CASSGGLVNTEAFF. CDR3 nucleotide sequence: TGTGCCAGCAGCGGAGGACTGGTGAACACTGAAGCTTTCTTT.

The CDR3 is CASSLGDSQETQYF. In DNA form, the CDR3 reads TGCGCCAGCAGCTTGGGGGACAGCCAAGAGACCCAGTACTTC. This rearrangement joins TRBV5-1 to TRBJ2-5, with TRBD1 identical over 7 bases. Per germline, CDR1 SGHRS and CDR2 YFSETQ. The CDR3 is 14 residues long. The ends lost 0 bases at V and 1 base at J; junction bases unmatched: 0.

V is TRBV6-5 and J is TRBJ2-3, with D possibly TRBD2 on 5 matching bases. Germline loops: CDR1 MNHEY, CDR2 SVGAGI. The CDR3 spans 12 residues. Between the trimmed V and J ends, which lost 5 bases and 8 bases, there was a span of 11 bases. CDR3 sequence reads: CASSPPGSTQYF. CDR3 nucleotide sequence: TGTGCCAGCAGTCCACCGGGGAGTACGCAGTATTTT.

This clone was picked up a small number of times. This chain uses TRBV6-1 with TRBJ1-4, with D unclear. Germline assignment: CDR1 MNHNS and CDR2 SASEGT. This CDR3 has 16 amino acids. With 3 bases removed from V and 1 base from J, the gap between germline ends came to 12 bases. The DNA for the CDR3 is TGTGCCAGCAGTGACGGGGTGTCATTAACTAATGAAAAACTGTTTTTT. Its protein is CASSDGVSLTNEKLFF.

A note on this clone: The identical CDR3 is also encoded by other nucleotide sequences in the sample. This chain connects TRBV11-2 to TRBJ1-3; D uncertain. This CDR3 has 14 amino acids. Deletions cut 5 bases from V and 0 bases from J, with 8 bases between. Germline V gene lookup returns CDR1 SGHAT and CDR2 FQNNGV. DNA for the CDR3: TGTGCCAGCAGCCCCAGATTCTCTGGAAACACCATATATTTT. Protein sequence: CASSPRFSGNTIYF. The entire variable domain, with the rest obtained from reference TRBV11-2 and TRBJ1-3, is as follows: EAGVAQSPRYKIIEKRQSVAFWCNPISGHATLYWYQQILGQGPKLLIQFQNNGVVDDSQLPKDRFSAERLKGVDSTLKIQPAKLEDSAVYLCASSPRFSGNTIYFGEGSWLTVV.

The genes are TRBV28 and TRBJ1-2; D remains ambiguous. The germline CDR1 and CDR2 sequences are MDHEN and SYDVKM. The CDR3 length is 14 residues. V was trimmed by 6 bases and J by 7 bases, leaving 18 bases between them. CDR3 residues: CASSPPTEIGGYTF. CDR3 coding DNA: TGTGCCAGCAGCCCCCCCACAGAAATTGGTGGCTACACCTTC.

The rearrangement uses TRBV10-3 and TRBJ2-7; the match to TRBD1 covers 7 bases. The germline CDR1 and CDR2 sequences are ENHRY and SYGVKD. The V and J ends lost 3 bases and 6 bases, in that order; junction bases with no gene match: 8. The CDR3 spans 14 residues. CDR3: CAISDYRGVREQYF. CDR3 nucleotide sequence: TGTGCCATCAGTGATTACAGGGGCGTTCGCGAGCAGTACTTC.

The CDR3 loop reads CASSVNRGYEKLFF. The CDR3 region has the DNA TGTGCCAGCAGTGTAAACAGGGGTTATGAAAAACTGTTTTTT. The chain links TRBV2 to TRBJ1-4; the match to TRBD1 covers 7 bases. Germline lookup yields CDR1 SNHLY and CDR2 FYNNEI. The CDR3 extends over 14 amino acids. V lost 4 bases to trimming and J lost 6 bases; unmatched junction nucleotides: 5. The whole variable domain, filled in from reference TRBV2 and TRBJ1-4, reads EPEVTQTPSHQVTQMGQEVILRCVPISNHLYFYWYRQILGQKVEFLVSFYNNEISEKSEIFDDQFSVERPDGSNFTLKIRSTKLEDSAMYFCASSVNRGYEKLFFGSGTQLSVL.

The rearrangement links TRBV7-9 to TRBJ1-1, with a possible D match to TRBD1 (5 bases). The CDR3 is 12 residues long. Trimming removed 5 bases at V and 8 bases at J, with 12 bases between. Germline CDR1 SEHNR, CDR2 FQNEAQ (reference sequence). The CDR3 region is CASSPTRAEAFF. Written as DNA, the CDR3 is TGTGCCAGCAGCCCAACCAGGGCAGAAGCTTTCTTT.

The CDR3 spells CASSFAGGAGSYEQYF. CDR3 bases: TGTGCCAGCAGCTTTGCCGGGGGGGCTGGTTCCTACGAGCAGTACTTC. The rearrangement links TRBV7-9 to TRBJ2-7, with 8 bases aligning to TRBD2. J was trimmed by 1 base and V by 3 bases; bases with no gene match: 8. The CDR3 runs to 16 residues. CDR1 is SEHNR, CDR2 FQNEAQ, per germline (reference sequence).

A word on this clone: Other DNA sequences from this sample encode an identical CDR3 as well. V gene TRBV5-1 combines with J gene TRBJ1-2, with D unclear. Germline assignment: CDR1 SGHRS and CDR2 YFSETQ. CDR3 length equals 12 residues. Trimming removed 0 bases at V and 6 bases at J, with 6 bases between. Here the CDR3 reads CASSLVGDGYTF. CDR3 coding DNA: TGCGCCAGCAGCTTGGTGGGCGATGGCTACACCTTC.

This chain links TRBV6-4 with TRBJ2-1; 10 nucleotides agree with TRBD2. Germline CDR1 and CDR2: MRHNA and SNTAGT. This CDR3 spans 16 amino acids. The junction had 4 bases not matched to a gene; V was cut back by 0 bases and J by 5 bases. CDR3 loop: CASSDSGTSGNNEQFF. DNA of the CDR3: TGTGCCAGCAGTGACTCGGGAACTAGCGGGAACAATGAGCAGTTCTTC.

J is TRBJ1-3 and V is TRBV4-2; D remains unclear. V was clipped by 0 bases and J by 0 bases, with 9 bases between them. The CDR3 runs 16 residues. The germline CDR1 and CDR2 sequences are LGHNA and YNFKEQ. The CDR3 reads CASSQDVRYSGNTIYF. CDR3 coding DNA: TGTGCCAGCAGCCAAGATGTGAGGTACTCTGGAAACACCATATATTTT.